This TCR beta chain was recorded in a study of shared clonotypes between healthy human individuals. Study results and caveats: Relative to their counterparts shared across all four donors, non-shared clonotypes exhibited diminished generation probabilities.

Here immunoSEQ multiplex PCR was the method, and the copy in TCRdb shows in-frame clones only, minus some. The table includes roughly 1 million clones, 65% to 75% detected once. This clone has more than one count but fewer than ten. Antigen unknown. Germline V gives CDR1 KGHSH, CDR2 LQKENI. V lost 3 bases and J 0 bases, leaving 18 bases between the germline ends. This CDR3 comprises 17 residues. The chain links TRBV18 to TRBJ2-7; possible D gene TRBD2, 6 bases. Sequences were obtained from memory CD4+ T cells sorted from blood. Regarding subset: CD45RA-negative fraction. The TCR comes from a man in his late teens or twenties in good health. Here the CDR3 reads CASSPGSRGSISYEQYF. CDR3 coding DNA: TGTGCCAGCTCACCCGGGAGTCGGGGCAGCATCTCCTACGAGCAGTACTTC.